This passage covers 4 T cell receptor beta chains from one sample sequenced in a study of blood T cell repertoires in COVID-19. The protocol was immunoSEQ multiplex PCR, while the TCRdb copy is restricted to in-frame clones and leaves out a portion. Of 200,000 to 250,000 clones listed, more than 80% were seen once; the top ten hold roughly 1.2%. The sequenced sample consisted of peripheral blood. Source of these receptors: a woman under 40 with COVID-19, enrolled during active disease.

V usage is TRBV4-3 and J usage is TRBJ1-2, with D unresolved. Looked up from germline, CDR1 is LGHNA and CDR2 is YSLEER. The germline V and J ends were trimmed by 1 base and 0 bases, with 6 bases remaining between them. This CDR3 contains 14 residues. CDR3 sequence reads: CASSQGPSNYGYTF. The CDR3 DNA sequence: TGCGCCAGCAGCCAAGGGCCTTCTAACTATGGCTACACCTTC.

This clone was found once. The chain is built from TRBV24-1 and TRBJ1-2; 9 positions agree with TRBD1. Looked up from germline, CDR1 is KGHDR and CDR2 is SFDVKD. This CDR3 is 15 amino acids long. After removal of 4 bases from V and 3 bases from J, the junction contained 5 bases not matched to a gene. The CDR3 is CATSDYRGHHYGYTF. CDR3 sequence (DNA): TGTGCCACCAGTGACTACAGGGGGCATCACTATGGCTACACCTTC.

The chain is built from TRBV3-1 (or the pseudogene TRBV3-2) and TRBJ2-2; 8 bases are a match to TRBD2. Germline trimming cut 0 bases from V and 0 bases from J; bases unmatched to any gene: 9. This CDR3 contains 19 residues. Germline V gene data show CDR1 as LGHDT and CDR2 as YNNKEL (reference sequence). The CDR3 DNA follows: TGTGCCAGCAGCCAAGAAAAGGTTAGCGGGGCGTCGAACACCGGGGAGCTGTTTTTT. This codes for CASSQEKVSGASNTGELFF.

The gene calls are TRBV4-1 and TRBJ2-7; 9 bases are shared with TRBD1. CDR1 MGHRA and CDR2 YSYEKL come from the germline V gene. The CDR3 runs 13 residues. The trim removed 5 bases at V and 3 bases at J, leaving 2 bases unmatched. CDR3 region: CASSATGGYEQYF. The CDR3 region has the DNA TGCGCCAGCAGCGCGACAGGGGGCTACGAGCAGTACTTC.